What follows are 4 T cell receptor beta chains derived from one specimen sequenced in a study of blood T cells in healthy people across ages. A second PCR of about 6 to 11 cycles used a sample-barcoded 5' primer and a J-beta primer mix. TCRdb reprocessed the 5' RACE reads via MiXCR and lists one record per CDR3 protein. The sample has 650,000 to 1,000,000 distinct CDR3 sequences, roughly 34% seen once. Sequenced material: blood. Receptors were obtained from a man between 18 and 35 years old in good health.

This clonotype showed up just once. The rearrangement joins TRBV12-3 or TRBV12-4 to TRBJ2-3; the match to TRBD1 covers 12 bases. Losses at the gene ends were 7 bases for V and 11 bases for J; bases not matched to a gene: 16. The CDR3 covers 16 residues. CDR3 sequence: CASKHSGTGGADVQYF. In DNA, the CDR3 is TGTGCCAGCAAGCATTCCGGGACAGGGGGCGCAGATGTGCAGTATTTT.

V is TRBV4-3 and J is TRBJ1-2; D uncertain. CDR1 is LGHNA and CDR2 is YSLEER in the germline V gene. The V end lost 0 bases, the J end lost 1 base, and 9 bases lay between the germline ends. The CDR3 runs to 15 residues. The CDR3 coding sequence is TGCGCCAGCAGCCAAGATACAAAGGGTAACTATGGCTACACCTTC. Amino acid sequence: CASSQDTKGNYGYTF.

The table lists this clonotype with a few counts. CDR3 residues: CASGQSSYNEQFF. CDR3 in DNA: TGTGCCAGCGGACAGAGCTCCTACAATGAGCAGTTCTTC. The rearrangement links TRBV27 to TRBJ2-1, with D tentatively TRBD1 (6 bases). V lost 8 bases, J lost 0 bases, and 8 bases lay in between. CDR3 length: 13 residues. Germline loops: CDR1 MNHEY, CDR2 SMNVEV (reference sequence).

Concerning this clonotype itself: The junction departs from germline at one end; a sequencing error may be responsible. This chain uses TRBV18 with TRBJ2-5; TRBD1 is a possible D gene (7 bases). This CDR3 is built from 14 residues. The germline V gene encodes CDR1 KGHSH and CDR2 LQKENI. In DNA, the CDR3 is TGTGCCGGCTCACCGCGGGACAGTTCAGAGACCCAGTACTTC. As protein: CAGSPRDSSETQYF.